The T cell receptor beta chain under discussion was sequenced for a study of OX40 agonist ivuxolimab in advanced cancers. As for the study in general: Each patient was given ivuxolimab into a vein every 2 weeks, at 0.01 to 10 mg/kg. The study enrolled dose-escalation patients with hepatocellular carcinoma, melanoma, renal cell or head and neck cancer.

As to this clone: Its antigen remains unknown.

Germline V CDR1 and CDR2: SGDLS, YYNGEE. The junction had 6 bases not matched to a gene; V was cut back by 0 bases and J by 3 bases. The CDR3 is 17 amino acids. General observations from the study: Clonal expansion by week 6 occurred in CD4+ and CD8+ blood T cells (at 0.1 to 3.0 mg/kg). CD8+ T cells averaged more expanded clones than CD4+.

The protocol was immunoSEQ multiplex PCR, while the TCRdb copy is restricted to in-frame clones and leaves out a portion. Seen here are about 54,000 clones, around 93% observed once, and the top ten hold around 8.7%. The V call is TRBV9, the J call TRBJ2-3; 11 nucleotides align to TRBD2. This clonotype was obtained from an adult with an advanced solid tumor such as melanoma, head and neck, liver or kidney cancer. Sample: CD4+ or CD8+ T cells sorted from blood, taken in a trial of the OX40 agonist ivuxolimab. In DNA form, the CDR3 reads TGTGCCAGCAGCGTAGAACCTAGCGGGAGGCATACAGATACGCAGTATTTT. Its protein is CASSVEPSGRHTDTQYF.